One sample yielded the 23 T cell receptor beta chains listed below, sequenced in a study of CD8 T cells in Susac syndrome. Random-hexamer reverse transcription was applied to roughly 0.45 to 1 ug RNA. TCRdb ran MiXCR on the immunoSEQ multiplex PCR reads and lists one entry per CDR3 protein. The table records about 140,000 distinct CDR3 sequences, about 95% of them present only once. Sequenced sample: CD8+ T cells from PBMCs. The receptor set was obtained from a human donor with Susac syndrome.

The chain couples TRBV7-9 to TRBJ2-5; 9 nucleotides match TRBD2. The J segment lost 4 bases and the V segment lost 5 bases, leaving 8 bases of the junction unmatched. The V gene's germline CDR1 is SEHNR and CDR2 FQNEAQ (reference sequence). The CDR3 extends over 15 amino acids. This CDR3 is CASSPSGAGGETQYF. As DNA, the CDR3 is TGTGCCAGCAGCCCCTCGGGAGCGGGAGGAGAGACCCAGTACTTC.

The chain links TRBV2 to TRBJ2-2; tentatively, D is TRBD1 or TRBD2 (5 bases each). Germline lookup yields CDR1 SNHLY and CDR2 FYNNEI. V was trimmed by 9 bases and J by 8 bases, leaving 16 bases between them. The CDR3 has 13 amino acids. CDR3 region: CARQTPGTGELFF. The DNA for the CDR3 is TGTGCCAGGCAAACTCCAGGGACGGGGGAGCTGTTTTTT.

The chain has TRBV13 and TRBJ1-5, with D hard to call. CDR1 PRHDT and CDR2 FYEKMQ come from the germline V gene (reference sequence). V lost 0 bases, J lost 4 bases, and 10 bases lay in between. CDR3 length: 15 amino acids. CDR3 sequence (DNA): TGTGCCAGCAGCTTAGGGGCAGCGGAGAATCAGCCCCAGCATTTT. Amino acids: CASSLGAAENQPQHF. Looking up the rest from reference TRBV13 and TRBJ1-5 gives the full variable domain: AAGVIQSPRHLIKEKRETATLKCYPIPRHDTVYWYQQGPGQDPQFLISFYEKMQSDKGSIPDRFSAQQFSDYHSELNMSSLELGDSALYFCASSLGAAENQPQHFGDGTRLSIL.

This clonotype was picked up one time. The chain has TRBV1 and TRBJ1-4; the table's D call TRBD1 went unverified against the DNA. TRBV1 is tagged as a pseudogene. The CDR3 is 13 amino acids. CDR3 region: CTSGGRSGEKLFF. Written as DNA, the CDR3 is TGCACCAGCGGGGGGCGGTCTGGGGAAAAACTGTTTTTT.

The CDR3: CSAPTPARTEAFF. As DNA, the CDR3 is TGCAGTGCTCCGACACCGGCGAGGACTGAAGCTTTCTTT. This chain joins TRBV20-1 and TRBJ1-1; D ambiguous. Germline-derived CDR1 and CDR2 are DFQATT and SNEGSKA (reference sequence). The CDR3 runs to 13 residues. V was clipped by 5 bases and J by 5 bases, with 15 bases between them.

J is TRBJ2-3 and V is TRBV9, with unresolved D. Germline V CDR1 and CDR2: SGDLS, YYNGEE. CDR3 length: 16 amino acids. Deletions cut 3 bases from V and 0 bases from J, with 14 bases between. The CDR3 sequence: CASSGSDGLSTDTQYF. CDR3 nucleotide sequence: TGTGCCAGCAGCGGGTCCGACGGGCTTAGCACAGATACGCAGTATTTT.

CDR3 protein: CSAGTSGTYDGDTQYF. The CDR3 region has the DNA TGCAGCGCTGGGACTAGCGGGACGTATGATGGAGATACGCAGTATTTT. The J gene is TRBJ2-3, the V gene TRBV29-1; 13 nucleotides align to TRBD2. There are 16 residues in the CDR3. From germline, CDR1 is SQVTM and CDR2 ANQGSEA. The junction had 12 bases not matched to a gene; V was cut back by 7 bases and J by 5 bases.

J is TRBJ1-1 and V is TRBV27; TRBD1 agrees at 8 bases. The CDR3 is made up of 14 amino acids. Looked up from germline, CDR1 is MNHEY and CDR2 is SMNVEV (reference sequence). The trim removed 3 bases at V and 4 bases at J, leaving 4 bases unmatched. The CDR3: CASSLLQGGTEAFF. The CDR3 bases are TGTGCCAGCAGTTTGTTACAGGGGGGCACTGAAGCTTTCTTT.

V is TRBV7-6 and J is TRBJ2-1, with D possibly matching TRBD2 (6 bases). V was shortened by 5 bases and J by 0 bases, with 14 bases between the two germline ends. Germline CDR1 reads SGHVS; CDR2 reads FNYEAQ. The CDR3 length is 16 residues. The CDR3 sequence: CASSALARSSYNEQFF. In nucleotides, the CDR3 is TGTGCCAGCAGCGCCCTAGCGCGGAGCTCCTACAATGAGCAGTTCTTC.

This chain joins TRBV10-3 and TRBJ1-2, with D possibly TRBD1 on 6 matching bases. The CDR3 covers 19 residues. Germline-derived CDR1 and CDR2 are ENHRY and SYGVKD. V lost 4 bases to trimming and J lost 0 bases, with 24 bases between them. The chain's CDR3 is CAISASQVRGGSANYGYTF. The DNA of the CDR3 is TGTGCCATCAGTGCCAGCCAAGTTCGGGGGGGCTCGGCTAACTATGGCTACACCTTC.

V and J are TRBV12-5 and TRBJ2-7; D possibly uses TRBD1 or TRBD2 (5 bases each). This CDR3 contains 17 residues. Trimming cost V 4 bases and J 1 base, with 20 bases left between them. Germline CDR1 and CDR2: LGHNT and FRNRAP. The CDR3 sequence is CASGSGPIDPLSYEQYF. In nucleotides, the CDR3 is TGTGCTAGTGGTTCGGGACCGATAGACCCTCTTTCCTACGAGCAGTACTTC. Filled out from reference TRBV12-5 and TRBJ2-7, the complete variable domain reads DARVTQTPRHKVTEMGQEVTMRCQPILGHNTVFWYRQTMMQGLELLAYFRNRAPLDDSGMPKDRFSAEMPDATLATLKIQPSEPRDSAVYFCASGSGPIDPLSYEQYFGPGTRLTVT.

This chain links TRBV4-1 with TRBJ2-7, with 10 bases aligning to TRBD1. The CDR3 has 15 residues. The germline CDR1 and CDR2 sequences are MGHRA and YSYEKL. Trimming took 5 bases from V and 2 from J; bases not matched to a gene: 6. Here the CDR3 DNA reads TGCGCCAGCAGCTGGGGGACAGGGGAAACCTACGAGCAGTACTTC. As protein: CASSWGTGETYEQYF.

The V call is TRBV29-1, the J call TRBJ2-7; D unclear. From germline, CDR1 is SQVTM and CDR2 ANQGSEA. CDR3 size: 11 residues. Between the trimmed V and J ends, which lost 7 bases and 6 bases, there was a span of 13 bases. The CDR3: CSGLKESEQYF. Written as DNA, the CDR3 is TGCAGCGGATTGAAGGAGTCCGAGCAGTACTTC.

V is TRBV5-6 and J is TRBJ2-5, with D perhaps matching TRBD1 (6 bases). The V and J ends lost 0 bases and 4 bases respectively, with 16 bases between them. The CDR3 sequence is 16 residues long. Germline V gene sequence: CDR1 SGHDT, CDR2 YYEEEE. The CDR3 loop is CASSLGTDRHPETQYF. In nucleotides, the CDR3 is TGTGCCAGCAGCTTGGGGACCGACAGGCACCCAGAGACCCAGTACTTC.

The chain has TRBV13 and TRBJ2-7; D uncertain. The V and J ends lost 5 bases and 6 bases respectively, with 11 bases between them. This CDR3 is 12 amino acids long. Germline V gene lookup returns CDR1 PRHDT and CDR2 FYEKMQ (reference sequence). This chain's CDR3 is CASSQALSEQYF. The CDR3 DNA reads TGTGCCAGCAGCCAGGCCCTCTCCGAGCAGTACTTC.

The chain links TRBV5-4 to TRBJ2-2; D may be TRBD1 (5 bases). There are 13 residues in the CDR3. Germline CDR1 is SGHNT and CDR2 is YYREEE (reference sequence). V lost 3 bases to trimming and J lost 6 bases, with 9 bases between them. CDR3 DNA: TGTGCCAGCAGCTCGGACATGTCCGGGGAGCTGTTTTTT. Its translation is CASSSDMSGELFF.

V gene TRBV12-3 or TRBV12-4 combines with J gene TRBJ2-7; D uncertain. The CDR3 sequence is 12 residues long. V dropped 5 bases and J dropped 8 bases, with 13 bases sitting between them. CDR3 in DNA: TGTGCCAGCAGTGTGGACCTCTTTCAGCAGTACTTC. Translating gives CASSVDLFQQYF.

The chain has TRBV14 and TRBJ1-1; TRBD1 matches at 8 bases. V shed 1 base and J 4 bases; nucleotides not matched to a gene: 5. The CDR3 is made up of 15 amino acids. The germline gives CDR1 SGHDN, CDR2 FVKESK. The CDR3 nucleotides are TGTGCCAGCAGCCAAGTGCAGGGGGCGGCCACTGAAGCTTTCTTT. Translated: CASSQVQGAATEAFF.

The CDR3 region has the DNA TGTGCCAGCAGTTTCCTTCCCGGGGGATACGACCAAGAGACCCAGTACTTC. Encoded protein: CASSFLPGGYDQETQYF. This chain connects TRBV6-5 to TRBJ2-5; tentative D call: TRBD2 (6 bases). V was clipped by 4 bases and J by 0 bases, with 18 bases between them. Germline V gives CDR1 MNHEY, CDR2 SVGAGI. This CDR3 region has 17 residues.

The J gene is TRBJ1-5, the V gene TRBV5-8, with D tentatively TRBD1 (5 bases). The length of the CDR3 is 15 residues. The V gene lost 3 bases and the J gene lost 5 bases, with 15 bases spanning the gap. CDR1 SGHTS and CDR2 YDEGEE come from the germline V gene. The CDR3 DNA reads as TGTGCCAGCAGCTCAGGGACGGCTCCTCATCAGCCCCAGCATTTT. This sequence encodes CASSSGTAPHQPQHF.

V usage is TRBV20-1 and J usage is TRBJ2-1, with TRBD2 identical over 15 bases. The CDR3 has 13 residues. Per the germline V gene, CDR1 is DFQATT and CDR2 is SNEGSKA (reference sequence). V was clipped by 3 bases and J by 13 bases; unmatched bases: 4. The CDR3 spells CSASPGLAGGQFF. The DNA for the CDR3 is TGCAGTGCTAGTCCGGGACTAGCGGGAGGACAGTTCTTC.

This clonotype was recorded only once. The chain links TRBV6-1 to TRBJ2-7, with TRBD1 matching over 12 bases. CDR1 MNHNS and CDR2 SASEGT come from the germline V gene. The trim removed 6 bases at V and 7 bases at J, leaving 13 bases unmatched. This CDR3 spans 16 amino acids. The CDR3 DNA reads TGTGCCAGCAGACCCCCCCCGGGACAGGGGGCGAGGGAGCAGTACTTC. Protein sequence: CASRPPPGQGAREQYF.

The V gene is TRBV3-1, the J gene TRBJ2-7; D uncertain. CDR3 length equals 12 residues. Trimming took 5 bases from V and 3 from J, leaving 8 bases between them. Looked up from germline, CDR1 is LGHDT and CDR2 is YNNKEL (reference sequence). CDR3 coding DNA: TGTGCCAGCAGCTCCGTCCACTACGAGCAGTACTTC. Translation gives CASSSVHYEQYF.